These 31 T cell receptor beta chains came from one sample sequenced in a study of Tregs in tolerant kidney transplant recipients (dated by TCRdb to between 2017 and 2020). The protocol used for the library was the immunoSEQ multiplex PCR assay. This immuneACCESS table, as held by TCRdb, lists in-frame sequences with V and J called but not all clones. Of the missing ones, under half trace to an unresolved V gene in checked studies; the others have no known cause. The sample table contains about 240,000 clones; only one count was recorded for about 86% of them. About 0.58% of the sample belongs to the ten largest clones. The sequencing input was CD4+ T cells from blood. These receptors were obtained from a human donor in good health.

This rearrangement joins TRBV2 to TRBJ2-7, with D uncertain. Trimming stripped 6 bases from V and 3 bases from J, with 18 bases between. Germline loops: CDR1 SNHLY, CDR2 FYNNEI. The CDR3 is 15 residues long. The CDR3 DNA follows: TGTGCCAGCAGAAACCGGGTCCTTGGGATCTACGAGCAGTACTTC. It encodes CASRNRVLGIYEQYF.

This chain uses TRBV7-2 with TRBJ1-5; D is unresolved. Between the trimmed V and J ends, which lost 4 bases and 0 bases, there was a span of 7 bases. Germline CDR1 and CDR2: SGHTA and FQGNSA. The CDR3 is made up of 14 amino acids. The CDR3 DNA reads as TGTGCCAGCAGCTCGTTCTATAGCAATCAGCCCCAGCATTTT. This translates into CASSSFYSNQPQHF.

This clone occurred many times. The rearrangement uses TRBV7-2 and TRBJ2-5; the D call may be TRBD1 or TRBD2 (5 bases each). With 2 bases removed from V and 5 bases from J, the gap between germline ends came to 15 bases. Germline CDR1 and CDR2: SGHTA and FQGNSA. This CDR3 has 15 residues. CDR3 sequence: CASSLIGTPKETQYF. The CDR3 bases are TGTGCCAGCAGCTTAATCGGGACGCCGAAGGAGACCCAGTACTTC.

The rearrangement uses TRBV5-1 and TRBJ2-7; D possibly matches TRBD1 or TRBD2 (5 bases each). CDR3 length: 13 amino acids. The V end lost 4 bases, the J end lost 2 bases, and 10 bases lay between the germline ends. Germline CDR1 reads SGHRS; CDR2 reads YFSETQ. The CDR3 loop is CASSRDGTYEQYF. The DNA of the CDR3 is TGCGCCAGCAGCCGGGACGGAACCTACGAGCAGTACTTC.

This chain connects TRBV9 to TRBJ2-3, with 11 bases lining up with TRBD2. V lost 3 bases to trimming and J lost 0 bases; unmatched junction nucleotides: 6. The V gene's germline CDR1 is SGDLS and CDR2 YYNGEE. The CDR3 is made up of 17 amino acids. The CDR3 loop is CASSERGLAASTDTQYF. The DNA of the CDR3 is TGTGCCAGCAGCGAGCGGGGACTAGCGGCAAGCACAGATACGCAGTATTTT.

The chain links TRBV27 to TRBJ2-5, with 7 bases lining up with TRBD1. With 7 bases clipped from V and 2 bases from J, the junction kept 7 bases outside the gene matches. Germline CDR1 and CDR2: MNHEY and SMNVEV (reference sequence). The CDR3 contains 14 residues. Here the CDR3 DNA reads TGTGCCAGCATCGCCAGGGGGAAGCAAGAGACCCAGTACTTC. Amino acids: CASIARGKQETQYF.

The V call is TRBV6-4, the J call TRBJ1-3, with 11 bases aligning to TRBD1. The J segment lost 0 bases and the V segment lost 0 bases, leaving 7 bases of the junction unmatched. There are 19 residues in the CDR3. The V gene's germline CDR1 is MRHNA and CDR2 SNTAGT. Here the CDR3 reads CASSDSGTGGSPSGNTIYF. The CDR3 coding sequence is TGTGCCAGCAGTGACTCCGGGACAGGGGGGTCCCCCTCTGGAAACACCATATATTTT.

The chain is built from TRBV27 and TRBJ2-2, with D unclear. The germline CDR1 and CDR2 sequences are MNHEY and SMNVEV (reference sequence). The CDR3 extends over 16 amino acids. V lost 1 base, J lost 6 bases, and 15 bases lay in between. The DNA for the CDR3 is TGTGCCAGCAGTTTATTGGCGGTTTCCAACGCCGGGGAGCTGTTTTTT. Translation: CASSLLAVSNAGELFF.

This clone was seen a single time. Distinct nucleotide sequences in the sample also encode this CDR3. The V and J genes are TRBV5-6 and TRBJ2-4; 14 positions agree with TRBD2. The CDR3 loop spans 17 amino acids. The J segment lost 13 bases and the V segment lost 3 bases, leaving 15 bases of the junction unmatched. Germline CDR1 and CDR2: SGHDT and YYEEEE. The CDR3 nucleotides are TGTGCCAGCAGCTCTCTTGGACTAGCGGGAGGTAATCGGTCACAGTACTTC. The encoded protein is CASSSLGLAGGNRSQYF. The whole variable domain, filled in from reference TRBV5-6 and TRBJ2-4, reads DAGVTQSPTHLIKTRGQQVTLRCSPKSGHDTVSWYQQALGQGPQFIFQYYEEEERQRGNFPDRFSGHQFPNYSSELNVNALLLGDSALYLCASSSLGLAGGNRSQYFGAGTRLSVL.

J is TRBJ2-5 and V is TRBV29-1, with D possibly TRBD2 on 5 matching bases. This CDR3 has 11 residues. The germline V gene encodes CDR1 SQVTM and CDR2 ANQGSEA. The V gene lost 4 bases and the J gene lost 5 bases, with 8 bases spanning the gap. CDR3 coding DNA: TGCAGCGTTGGGGAGTGGGAGACCCAGTACTTC. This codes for CSVGEWETQYF.

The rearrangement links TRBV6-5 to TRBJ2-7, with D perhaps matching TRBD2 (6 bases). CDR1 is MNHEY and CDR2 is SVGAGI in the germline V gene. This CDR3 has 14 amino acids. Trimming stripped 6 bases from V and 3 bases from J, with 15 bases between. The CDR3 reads CASRRVGGLYEQYF. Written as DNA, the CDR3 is TGTGCCAGCAGGCGAGTCGGAGGGCTCTACGAGCAGTACTTC.

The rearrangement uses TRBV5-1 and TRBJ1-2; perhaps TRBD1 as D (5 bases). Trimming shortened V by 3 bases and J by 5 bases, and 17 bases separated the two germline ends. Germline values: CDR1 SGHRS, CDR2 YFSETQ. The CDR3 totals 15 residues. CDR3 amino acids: CASSSTGTGSYGYTF. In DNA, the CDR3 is TGCGCCAGCAGCTCAACCGGGACCGGCTCATATGGCTACACCTTC.

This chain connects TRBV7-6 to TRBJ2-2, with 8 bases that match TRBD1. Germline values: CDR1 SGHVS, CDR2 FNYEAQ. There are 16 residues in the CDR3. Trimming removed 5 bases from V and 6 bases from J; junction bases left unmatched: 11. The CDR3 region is CASSPRTGIDAGELFF. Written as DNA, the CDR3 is TGTGCCAGCAGCCCCAGGACAGGGATAGACGCCGGGGAGCTGTTTTTT.

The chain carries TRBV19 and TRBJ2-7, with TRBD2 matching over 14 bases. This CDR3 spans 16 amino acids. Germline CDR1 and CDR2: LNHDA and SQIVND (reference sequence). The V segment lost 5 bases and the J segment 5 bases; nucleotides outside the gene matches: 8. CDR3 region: CASSAGGTSGRNEQYF. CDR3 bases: TGTGCCAGTAGTGCCGGCGGGACTAGCGGGAGAAACGAGCAGTACTTC.

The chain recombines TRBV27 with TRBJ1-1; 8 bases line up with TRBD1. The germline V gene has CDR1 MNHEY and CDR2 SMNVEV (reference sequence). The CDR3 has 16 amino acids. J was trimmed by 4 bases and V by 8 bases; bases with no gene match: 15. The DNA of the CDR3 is TGTGCCAGCCACACAAGCGCAGGGGGCCTTGTCACTGAAGCTTTCTTT. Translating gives CASHTSAGGLVTEAFF.

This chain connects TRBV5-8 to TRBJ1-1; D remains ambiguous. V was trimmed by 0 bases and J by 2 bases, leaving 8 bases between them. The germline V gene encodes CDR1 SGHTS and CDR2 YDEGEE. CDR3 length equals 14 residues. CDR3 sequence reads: CASSLDAANTEAFF. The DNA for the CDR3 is TGTGCCAGCAGCTTGGATGCGGCAAACACTGAAGCTTTCTTT. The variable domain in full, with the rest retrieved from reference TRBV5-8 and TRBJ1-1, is EAGVTQSPTHLIKTRGQQATLRCSPISGHTSVYWYQQALGLGLQFLLWYDEGEERNRGNFPPRFSGRQFPNYSSELNVNALELEDSALYLCASSLDAANTEAFFGQGTRLTVV.

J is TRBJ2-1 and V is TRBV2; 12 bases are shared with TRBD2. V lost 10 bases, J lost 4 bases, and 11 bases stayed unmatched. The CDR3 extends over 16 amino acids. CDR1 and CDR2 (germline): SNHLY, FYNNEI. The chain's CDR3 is CATPPSGRGLYNEQFF. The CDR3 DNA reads TGTGCCACCCCTCCTAGCGGGAGGGGCCTTTACAATGAGCAGTTCTTC.

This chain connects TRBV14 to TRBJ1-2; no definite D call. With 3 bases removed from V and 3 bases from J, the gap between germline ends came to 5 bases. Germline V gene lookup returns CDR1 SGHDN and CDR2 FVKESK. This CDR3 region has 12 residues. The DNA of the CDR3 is TGTGCCAGCAGCCAGATGTACTATGGCTACACCTTC. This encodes CASSQMYYGYTF.

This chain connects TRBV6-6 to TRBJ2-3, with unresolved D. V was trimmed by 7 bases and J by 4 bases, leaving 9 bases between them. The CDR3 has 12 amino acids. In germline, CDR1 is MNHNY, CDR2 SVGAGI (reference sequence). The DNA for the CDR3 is TGTGCCAGCAATCACGGTTCAGATACGCAGTATTTT. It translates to CASNHGSDTQYF.

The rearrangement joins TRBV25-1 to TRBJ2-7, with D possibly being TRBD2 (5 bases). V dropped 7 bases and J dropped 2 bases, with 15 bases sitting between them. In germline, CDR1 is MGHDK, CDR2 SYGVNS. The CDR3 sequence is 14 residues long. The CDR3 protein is CASISRGSTYEQYF. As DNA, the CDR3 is TGTGCCAGCATCTCACGAGGGTCCACCTACGAGCAGTACTTC.

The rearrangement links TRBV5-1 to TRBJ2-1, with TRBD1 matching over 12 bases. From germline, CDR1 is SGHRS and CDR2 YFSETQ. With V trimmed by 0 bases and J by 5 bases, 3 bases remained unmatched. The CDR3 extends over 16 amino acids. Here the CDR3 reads CASSLGGTGGNNEQFF. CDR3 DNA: TGCGCCAGCAGCTTGGGTGGGACAGGGGGCAACAATGAGCAGTTCTTC.

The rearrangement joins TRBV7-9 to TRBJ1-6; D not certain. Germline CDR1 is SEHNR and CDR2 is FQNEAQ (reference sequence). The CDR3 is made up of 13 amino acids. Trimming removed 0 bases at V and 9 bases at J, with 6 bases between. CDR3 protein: CASSLAGGSPLHF. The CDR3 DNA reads TGTGCCAGCAGCTTAGCGGGAGGTTCACCCCTCCACTTT.

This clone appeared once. The CDR3 coding sequence is TGTGCCTGGAGTGAAAATGGCCTGACTTCCAATGAGCAGTTCTTC. Its translation is CAWSENGLTSNEQFF. The J gene is TRBJ2-1, the V gene TRBV30, with D unresolved. The CDR3 extends over 15 amino acids. V was pared by 1 base and J by 6 bases, with 16 bases between. CDR1 is GTSNPN, CDR2 SVGIG, per germline (reference sequence).

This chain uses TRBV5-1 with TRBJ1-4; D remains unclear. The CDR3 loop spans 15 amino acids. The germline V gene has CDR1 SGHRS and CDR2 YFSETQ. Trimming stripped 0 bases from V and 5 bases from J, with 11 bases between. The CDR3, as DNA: TGCGCCAGCAGCTTGGGTTCCGCCAGGAATGAAAAACTGTTTTTT. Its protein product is CASSLGSARNEKLFF.

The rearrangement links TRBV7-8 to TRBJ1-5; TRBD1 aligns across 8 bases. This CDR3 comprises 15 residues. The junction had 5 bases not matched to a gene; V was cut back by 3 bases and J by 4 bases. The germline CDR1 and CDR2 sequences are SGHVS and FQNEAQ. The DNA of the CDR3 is TGTGCCAGCAGCTTTGCAGGGGGCAGGAATCAGCCCCAGCATTTT. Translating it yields CASSFAGGRNQPQHF.

CDR3 bases: TGTGCCAGCGCCATGGGGGCGACGTATACAGATACGCAGTATTTT. Translation: CASAMGATYTDTQYF. V gene TRBV6-5 combines with J gene TRBJ2-3, with a weak D call TRBD1 (6 bases). CDR3 length: 15 amino acids. V lost 8 bases to trimming and J lost 3 bases, with 18 bases between them. Germline-derived CDR1 and CDR2 are MNHEY and SVGAGI.

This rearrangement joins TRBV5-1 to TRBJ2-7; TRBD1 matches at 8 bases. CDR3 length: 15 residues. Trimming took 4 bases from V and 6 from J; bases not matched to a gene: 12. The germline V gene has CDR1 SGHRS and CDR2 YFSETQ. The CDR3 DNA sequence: TGCGCCAGCAGCCCAGACAGGGGAAGCCTACGCGAGCAGTACTTC. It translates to CASSPDRGSLREQYF.

The CDR3 loop reads CASSGPLQETQYF. DNA of the CDR3: TGTGCCAGCAGTGGGCCCTTGCAAGAGACCCAGTACTTC. The V and J genes are TRBV2 and TRBJ2-5; D ambiguous. Trimming removed 4 bases at V and 2 bases at J, with 8 bases between. Germline CDR1 is SNHLY and CDR2 is FYNNEI. The CDR3 length is 13 residues.

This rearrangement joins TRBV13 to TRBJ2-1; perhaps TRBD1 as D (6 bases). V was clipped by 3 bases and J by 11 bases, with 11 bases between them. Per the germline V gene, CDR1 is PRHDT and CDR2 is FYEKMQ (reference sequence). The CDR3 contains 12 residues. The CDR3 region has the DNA TGTGCCAGCAGCTTCCAACAGGGTAAGCAGTTCTTC. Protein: CASSFQQGKQFF. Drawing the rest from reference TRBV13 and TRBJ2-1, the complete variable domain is AAGVIQSPRHLIKEKRETATLKCYPIPRHDTVYWYQQGPGQDPQFLISFYEKMQSDKGSIPDRFSAQQFSDYHSELNMSSLELGDSALYFCASSFQQGKQFFGPGTRLTVL.

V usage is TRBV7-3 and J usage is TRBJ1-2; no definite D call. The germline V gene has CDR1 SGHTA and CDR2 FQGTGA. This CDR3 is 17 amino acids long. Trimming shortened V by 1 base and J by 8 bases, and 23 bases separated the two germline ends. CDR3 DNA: TGTGCCAGCAGCTTAATGGGCCTACTAAAGGCCGAAGGGGGCTACACCTTC. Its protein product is CASSLMGLLKAEGGYTF.

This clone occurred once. This chain's CDR3 is CASSDGTEINQPQHF. CDR3 sequence (DNA): TGTGCCAGCAGCGATGGGACAGAAATAAATCAGCCCCAGCATTTT. The V gene is TRBV7-9, the J gene TRBJ1-5, with 7 bases fitting TRBD1. J lost 4 bases, V lost 5 bases, and 8 bases had no gene match. From germline, CDR1 is SEHNR and CDR2 FQNEAQ (reference sequence). CDR3 length: 15 amino acids.